The clone carrying this TCR beta chain was found once. The sample comes from a study of sequential checkpoint blockade in melanoma. As for the study in general: Patients were randomized 1:1 to nivolumab-then-ipilimumab or ipilimumab-then-nivolumab first-line.

Here immunoSEQ multiplex PCR was the method, and the copy in TCRdb shows in-frame clones only, minus some. The table records some 16,000 clones, about 92% of them present only once. Sample treatment: randomized to nivolumab then ipilimumab (arm A) or the reverse (arm B). Sorted cells were live CD3+CD8+, lacking CD19 and CD56, from PBMCs. The germline V and J ends were trimmed by 4 bases and 4 bases, with 15 bases remaining between them. Germline V gene data show CDR1 as SGHRS and CDR2 as YFSETQ. The CDR3 runs 14 residues. The TCR comes from a human donor with melanoma. The material was CD8+ T cells sorted from blood (inferred from file names), obtained from a patient given nivolumab and ipilimumab in sequence. The J gene is TRBJ2-7, the V gene TRBV5-1, with D perhaps matching TRBD2 (5 bases). CDR3 in amino acids: CASSPSPSGYEQYF. The CDR3, as DNA: TGCGCCAGCAGCCCATCCCCCTCGGGGTACGAGCAGTACTTC.